Presented here are 23 T cell receptor beta chains from one specimen sequenced in a study of regulatory T cells in long-lasting Graves disease. As for time point: newly diagnosed GD, antithyroid drugs for less than 3 months. From PBMCs, RNA was extracted and then used to make the TCR library. Investigators prepared the TCR beta libraries by applying iRepertoire HTBI primers and Arm-PCR of CDR3 regions. TCRdb fed the multiplex PCR reads into MiXCR, producing one record per CDR3 protein. The sample lists roughly 410,000 distinct CDR3 sequences, over 14% occurring once. This sample also belongs to another study, concerning T cells in Graves' hyperthyroidism and ophthalmopathy.

Material: peripheral blood mononuclear cells (PBMCs), obtained at new diagnosis, from a patient treated with antithyroid drugs. The receptors originated from a woman aged 40 to 50 with Graves disease.

This clonotype was recorded many times. The chain joins TRBV2 to TRBJ2-3, with 9 bases that match TRBD2. Germline V CDR1 and CDR2: SNHLY, FYNNEI. J was trimmed by 4 bases and V by 7 bases; bases with no gene match: 12. The CDR3 contains 16 residues. DNA for the CDR3: TGTGCCAGCAAGGGAAGGGGGCTAGCGGGATCAGATACGCAGTATTTT. The encoded protein is CASKGRGLAGSDTQYF.

This clonotype showed up just a few times. This sequence joins TRBV24-1 and TRBJ2-7; D is perhaps TRBD1 (6 bases). Trimming left V 5 bases short and J 6 bases short, with 13 bases between. The CDR3 consists of 13 residues. The V gene's germline CDR1 is KGHDR and CDR2 SFDVKD. This chain's CDR3 is CATSVQGKGEQYF. The CDR3 bases are TGTGCCACCAGTGTTCAGGGGAAAGGCGAGCAGTACTTC.

In this sample, this clonotype turned up many times. CDR3 in amino acids: CASSQDLSAGVGNEQFF. As DNA, the CDR3 is TGTGCCAGCAGCCAAGATCTTTCGGCGGGAGTGGGCAATGAGCAGTTCTTC. This rearrangement joins TRBV3-1 to TRBJ2-1; the match to TRBD2 covers 7 bases. V lost 0 bases to trimming and J lost 6 bases; unmatched junction nucleotides: 11. CDR1 is LGHDT, CDR2 YNNKEL, per germline (reference sequence). This CDR3 has 17 amino acids.

Ten or more counts support this clonotype. The rearrangement links TRBV5-1 to TRBJ2-5; 7 bases are shared with TRBD1. CDR1 SGHRS and CDR2 YFSETQ come from the germline V gene. V shed 4 bases, J shed 2 bases, and the junction held 8 bases outside the gene matches. The CDR3 loop spans 15 amino acids. The CDR3 is CASSIGWDRQETQYF. CDR3 nucleotides: TGCGCCAGCAGCATTGGATGGGACAGACAAGAGACCCAGTACTTC.

This clonotype was counted at least ten times. This chain joins TRBV28 and TRBJ1-2; D perhaps matches TRBD1 (5 bases). Germline values: CDR1 MDHEN, CDR2 SYDVKM. Between the trimmed V and J ends, which lost 11 bases and 0 bases, there was a span of 10 bases. CDR3 size: 12 residues. CDR3: CASDSSNYGYTF. The CDR3 DNA is TGTGCCTCAGACAGTTCTAACTATGGCTACACCTTC.

This clonotype occurred a few times. The chain is built from TRBV14 and TRBJ2-7; the D gene is possibly TRBD1 (7 bases). This CDR3 comprises 16 residues. Germline lookup yields CDR1 SGHDN and CDR2 FVKESK. Trimming cost V 4 bases and J 5 bases, with 21 bases left between them. CDR3 DNA sequence: TGTGCCAGCAGCCTGAACGACAGGGAGGTTAACGACGAGCAGTACTTC. This gives the protein CASSLNDREVNDEQYF.

This clonotype was seen repeatedly, ten times or more. This chain links TRBV7-2 with TRBJ2-5; 12 bases line up with TRBD2. The V segment lost 1 base and the J segment 11 bases; nucleotides outside the gene matches: 5. Looked up from germline, CDR1 is SGHTA and CDR2 is FQGNSA. This CDR3 region has 14 residues. Written as DNA, the CDR3 is TGTGCCAGCAGCTTAGGGCTAGCGGGAGGGCCGCAGTACTTC. Translated, it gives CASSLGLAGGPQYF.

This clonotype was observed many times. The V gene is TRBV12-3 or TRBV12-4, the J gene TRBJ1-2; D is unclear. This CDR3 comprises 14 residues. The V and J ends lost 4 bases and 2 bases respectively, with 11 bases between them. This CDR3 reads CASSSTQSNYGYTF. CDR3 coding DNA: TGTGCCAGCAGTTCCACGCAATCGAACTATGGCTACACCTTC.

This clonotype has a count of ten or more. V gene TRBV10-3 combines with J gene TRBJ2-1; TRBD2 agrees at 9 bases. Germline CDR1 reads ENHRY; CDR2 reads SYGVKD. The CDR3 has 19 amino acids. Germline trimming cut 2 bases from V and 3 bases from J; bases unmatched to any gene: 14. The CDR3 reads CAISERPTQASGNYNEQFF. The CDR3 DNA sequence: TGTGCCATCAGTGAGAGGCCCACCCAAGCTAGCGGGAACTACAATGAGCAGTTCTTC.

This clonotype was detected ten times or more. This chain connects TRBV27 to TRBJ2-7, with D uncertain. The germline V gene encodes CDR1 MNHEY and CDR2 SMNVEV (reference sequence). This CDR3 region has 16 residues. V was clipped by 5 bases and J by 0 bases, with 17 bases between them. The CDR3 DNA follows: TGTGCCAGCAGTGGAATCAGCGCGAGGTACTCCTACGAGCAGTACTTC. The encoded protein is CASSGISARYSYEQYF.

In this sample, this clonotype turned up a few times. This chain links TRBV12-3 or TRBV12-4 with TRBJ2-1; D gene unclear. This CDR3 comprises 12 residues. Trimming shortened V by 2 bases and J by 9 bases, and 8 bases separated the two germline ends. DNA of the CDR3: TGTGCCAGCAGTTTACTAGTTAGTGAGCAGTTCTTC. Amino acid sequence: CASSLLVSEQFF.

This sequence joins TRBV6-2 or TRBV6-3 and TRBJ2-2; D remains unclear. V lost 5 bases and J 2 bases, leaving 15 bases between the germline ends. The germline V gene has CDR1 MNHEY and CDR2 SVGEGT. The CDR3 runs to 16 residues. CDR3: CASSERPIQNTGELFF. The CDR3 coding sequence is TGTGCCAGCAGTGAAAGGCCTATACAAAACACCGGGGAGCTGTTTTTT.

This rearrangement joins TRBV19 to TRBJ2-1; 14 bases map to TRBD2. Unmatched junction bases numbered 9, after V lost 6 bases and J lost 2 bases. The CDR3 is 18 residues long. CDR1 is LNHDA, CDR2 SQIVND, per germline (reference sequence). In DNA form, the CDR3 reads TGTGCCAGTAGAACCGGGACTAGCGGGAGTCCCACCTACAATGAGCAGTTCTTC. This encodes CASRTGTSGSPTYNEQFF. The whole variable domain, remainder taken from reference TRBV19 and TRBJ2-1, is DGGITQSPKYLFRKEGQNVTLSCEQNLNHDAMYWYRQDPGQGLRLIYYSQIVNDFQKGDIAEGYSVSREKKESFPLTVTSAQKNPTAFYLCASRTGTSGSPTYNEQFFGPGTRLTVL.

V usage is TRBV9 and J usage is TRBJ1-2; D unresolved. Trimming removed 0 bases from V and 6 bases from J, with 9 bases in between. CDR3 length: 13 amino acids. Per germline, CDR1 SGDLS and CDR2 YYNGEE. The CDR3, as DNA: TGTGCCAGCAGCGTAGGAGCGGGGAATGGCTACACCTTC. As protein: CASSVGAGNGYTF.

Ten or more counts support this clonotype. CDR3 in amino acids: CASRYGGRGYGYTF. CDR3 DNA sequence: TGTGCCAGCAGGTACGGCGGCAGGGGGTATGGCTACACCTTC. This chain uses TRBV28 with TRBJ1-2; the match to TRBD1 covers 7 bases. The V and J ends lost 6 bases and 5 bases, in that order; junction bases with no gene match: 9. Germline V gene sequence: CDR1 MDHEN, CDR2 SYDVKM. This CDR3 has 14 residues.

This clonotype was seen repeatedly, ten times or more. The V gene is TRBV6-2 or TRBV6-3, the J gene TRBJ2-4, with D unresolved. The V gene lost 7 bases and the J gene lost 0 bases, with 16 bases spanning the gap. CDR1 is MNHEY, CDR2 SVGEGT, per germline. The CDR3 is 16 amino acids. CDR3 sequence reads: CASTYQRRLAKNIQYF. The CDR3 region has the DNA TGTGCCAGCACGTACCAAAGGCGGCTAGCCAAAAACATTCAGTACTTC.

As regards this clonotype: This may be a read error: a much more frequent sequence differs by one nucleotide. The genes are TRBV28 and TRBJ1-5, with TRBD1 identical over 9 bases. Looked up from germline, CDR1 is MDHEN and CDR2 is SYDVKM. The CDR3 length is 16 residues. Unmatched junction bases numbered 6, after V lost 6 bases and J lost 0 bases. The CDR3 spells CASSPGQGHSNQPQHF. As DNA, the CDR3 is TGTGCCAGCAGCCCGGGACAGGGCCATAGCAATCAGCCCCAGCATTTT. Combining the CDR3 with reference TRBV28 and TRBJ1-5 gives the whole variable domain DVKVTQSSRYLVKRTGEKVFLECVQDMDHENMFWYRQDPGLGLRLIYFSYDVKMKEKGDIPEGYSVSREKKERFSLILESASTNQTSMYLCASSPGQGHSNQPQHFGDGTRLSIL.

There are a few counts of this clonotype. The chain is built from TRBV12-5 and TRBJ2-7, with D perhaps TRBD2 (5 bases). The V gene's germline CDR1 is LGHNT and CDR2 FRNRAP. The CDR3 runs 14 residues. Between the trimmed V and J ends, which lost 3 bases and 3 bases, there was a span of 12 bases. The CDR3: CASGLGLIDYEQYF. The CDR3, as DNA: TGTGCTAGTGGTTTAGGACTGATAGACTACGAGCAGTACTTC.

This clonotype was found many times. The chain carries TRBV27 and TRBJ1-6, with D maybe TRBD1 (6 bases). CDR1 is MNHEY and CDR2 is SMNVEV in the germline V gene (reference sequence). The CDR3 is made up of 16 amino acids. The germline V and J ends were trimmed by 4 bases and 6 bases, with 16 bases remaining between them. CDR3 in amino acids: CASSSNTGYGNSPLHF. The DNA of the CDR3 is TGTGCCAGCAGTTCTAACACAGGGTACGGTAATTCACCCCTCCACTTT.

In its sample, this clonotype was seen many times. This chain uses TRBV2 with TRBJ1-6; 8 bases agree with TRBD1. The V gene's germline CDR1 is SNHLY and CDR2 FYNNEI. The CDR3 runs to 14 residues. V trimming: 7 bases; J trimming: 8 bases; junction bases outside the gene matches: 7. In DNA form, the CDR3 reads TGTGCCAGCAATAAACAGGGGGTTTATTCACCCCTCCACTTT. Its translation: CASNKQGVYSPLHF.

This chain links TRBV6-2 or TRBV6-3 with TRBJ1-5; D ambiguous. This CDR3 is 15 amino acids long. Trimming removed 5 bases at V and 5 bases at J, with 16 bases between. Germline V gene lookup returns CDR1 MNHEY and CDR2 SVGEGT. The CDR3 DNA sequence: TGTGCCAGCAGTGTCGGGAGGCGGCTCGATCAGCCCCAGCATTTT. Its translation: CASSVGRRLDQPQHF.

This clonotype has ten or more counts. Here the CDR3 DNA reads TGCGCCAGCAGCCAAGCTGCAGAGTCCTCCTACGAGCAGTACTTC. This sequence encodes CASSQAAESSYEQYF. The chain uses TRBV4-1 and TRBJ2-7; D remains unclear. This CDR3 spans 15 amino acids. Germline CDR1 and CDR2: MGHRA and YSYEKL. Trimming cost V 1 base and J 0 bases, with 10 bases left between them.

The sample holds many counts of this clonotype. This chain joins TRBV12-3 or TRBV12-4 and TRBJ2-3; 9 nucleotides match TRBD2. The CDR3 totals 17 residues. The V gene end was trimmed by 1 base and the J gene end by 2 bases; junction bases not matched to a gene: 7. The CDR3 bases are TGTGCCAGCAGTTTAGGAGCTAGCGGGATGGTCACAGATACGCAGTATTTT. It specifies CASSLGASGMVTDTQYF.